The TCR beta chain described here comes from a study of post-analysis software for immune sequencing data. Notes on the study in general: Controls showed lower frequencies than patients for 4 or 5 TRBV segments, and TRBV5-6, TRBV5-1 and TRBV20-1 were among these.

The authors incorporated unique molecular identifiers into the TCR beta cDNA libraries. A single record per CDR3 protein comes from TCRdb applying MiXCR to the PCR reads. The profile shows about 460,000 distinct CDR3 sequences, approximately 45% of them singletons. V lost 0 bases to trimming and J lost 4 bases; unmatched junction nucleotides: 9. CDR3 size: 18 residues. The germline V gene encodes CDR1 SGHDT and CDR2 YYEEEE. This clonotype was picked up one time. Its cognate antigen is unknown. Source material: blood. This rearrangement joins TRBV5-6 to TRBJ2-1, with 11 bases lining up with TRBD2. The receptor was derived from a girl between 10 and 17 years old with multiple sclerosis. The chain's CDR3 is CASSLGASGGIGYNEQFF. CDR3 bases: TGTGCCAGCAGCTTGGGGGCTAGCGGGGGGATTGGGTACAATGAGCAGTTCTTC.